This TCR beta chain was sequenced for a study of T cells in localized non-small cell lung cancer. Study-wide points: As only one tumor region underwent sequencing, heterogeneity remains possible. Among the top 100 tumor clones, a median around 60 appeared in adjacent lung. It was uninvolved adjacent lung that showed the highest T cell clonality, exceeding tumor. Overall survival was longer when the density of T cells in the blood was higher.

CDR3 length: 14 residues. Germline CDR1 is MNHEY and CDR2 is SMNVEV (reference sequence). The junction had 6 bases not matched to a gene; V was cut back by 6 bases and J by 5 bases. Profiled with immunoSEQ multiplex PCR; TCRdb holds only in-frame clones, not every one. The table shows 30,000 to 40,000 clones, with around 86% occurring only once. With respect to this clone: Its antigen remains unknown.

The genes are TRBV27 and TRBJ2-5; 10 bases are shared with TRBD1. The sequenced sample was peripheral blood, obtained before any cancer treatment. The TCR originated in a man aged 40 to 75 with stage I lung adenocarcinoma. The CDR3 sequence: CASSRQGALETQYF. As DNA, the CDR3 is TGTGCCAGCAGCAGACAGGGGGCGCTTGAGACCCAGTACTTC.